Below are 29 T cell receptor beta chains sequenced from a single sample in a study of beta chain features in type 1 diabetes. The sequenced template was cDNA made from the entire isolated RNA. The method was immunoSEQ multiplex PCR; TCRdb's version includes in-frame clones alone and lacks a portion of them. Of approximately 400,000 clones in the sample, roughly 15% were seen once. The material sequenced was naive CD4+ T cells from blood. Every receptor here comes from a woman younger than 30 in good health.

This clone was observed a few times. This rearrangement joins TRBV5-6 to TRBJ2-6; D may be TRBD2 (5 bases). Deletions cut 1 base from V and 0 bases from J, with 11 bases between. The CDR3 sequence is 17 residues long. Germline loops: CDR1 SGHDT, CDR2 YYEEEE. The CDR3 loop is CASSLLGEGSGANVLTF. The CDR3 DNA sequence: TGTGCCAGCAGCTTGCTGGGAGAGGGCTCTGGGGCCAACGTCCTGACTTTC.

J is TRBJ2-2 and V is TRBV29-1; TRBD2 is a possible D gene (6 bases). CDR1 SQVTM and CDR2 ANQGSEA come from the germline V gene. The CDR3 is 15 residues long. Trimming stripped 2 bases from V and 7 bases from J, with 17 bases between. CDR3 in amino acids: CSVESGEWLGGELFF. The CDR3 coding sequence is TGCAGCGTTGAATCGGGGGAGTGGCTCGGCGGGGAGCTGTTTTTT.

This clone appeared a few times. Other nucleotide sequences in the sample specify the same CDR3. V gene TRBV29-1 combines with J gene TRBJ2-1; 10 nucleotides match TRBD1. Per germline, CDR1 SQVTM and CDR2 ANQGSEA. Trimming removed 2 bases from V and 4 bases from J; junction bases left unmatched: 2. This CDR3 region has 14 residues. CDR3 residues: CSVERDRGYNEQFF. The CDR3 coding sequence is TGCAGCGTTGAACGGGACAGGGGATACAATGAGCAGTTCTTC.

The J gene is TRBJ1-2, the V gene TRBV14; 8 bases are a match to TRBD1. The CDR3 spans 15 residues. The germline gives CDR1 SGHDN, CDR2 FVKESK. Germline trimming cut 5 bases from V and 3 bases from J; bases unmatched to any gene: 8. The CDR3 DNA reads as TGTGCCAGCAGCATACCCGGGACAGGTTACTATGGCTACACCTTC. Translated: CASSIPGTGYYGYTF.

This clone was detected only a few times. This rearrangement joins TRBV27 to TRBJ1-1, with D possibly being TRBD1 (6 bases). Germline V gives CDR1 MNHEY, CDR2 SMNVEV (reference sequence). V shed 5 bases and J shed 3 bases, with 13 bases lying between them. The CDR3 contains 14 residues. CDR3 protein: CASSPENRDTEAFF. DNA for the CDR3: TGTGCCAGCAGTCCGGAGAACAGGGACACTGAAGCTTTCTTT.

The J gene is TRBJ2-5, the V gene TRBV7-2; D is perhaps TRBD2 (5 bases). Germline lookup yields CDR1 SGHTA and CDR2 FQGNSA. Trimming shortened V by 3 bases and J by 4 bases, and 12 bases separated the two germline ends. This CDR3 comprises 14 residues. The CDR3: CASSFVGAPETQYF. CDR3 nucleotides: TGTGCCAGCAGCTTCGTGGGAGCCCCAGAGACCCAGTACTTC.

This rearrangement joins TRBV5-1 to TRBJ1-1, with 8 bases lining up with TRBD1. After removal of 0 bases from V and 2 bases from J, the junction contained 3 bases not matched to a gene. CDR1 and CDR2 from the germline V gene are SGHRS and YFSETQ. The CDR3 has 15 amino acids. The CDR3 region has the DNA TGCGCCAGCAGCTTGGCCCCAGGGGGCAACACTGAAGCTTTCTTT. This encodes CASSLAPGGNTEAFF. The whole variable domain, filled in from reference TRBV5-1 and TRBJ1-1, reads KAGVTQTPRYLIKTRGQQVTLSCSPISGHRSVSWYQQTPGQGLQFLFEYFSETQRNKGNFPGRFSGRQFSNSRSEMNVSTLELGDSALYLCASSLAPGGNTEAFFGQGTRLTVV.

The chain couples TRBV29-1 to TRBJ2-7; 9 nucleotides line up with TRBD2. The CDR3 is made up of 15 amino acids. J was trimmed by 3 bases and V by 7 bases; bases with no gene match: 13. The germline gives CDR1 SQVTM, CDR2 ANQGSEA. For the CDR3, the DNA is TGCAGCGGGACTGGGTGGCGGGAGGGTAACTACGAGCAGTACTTC. It specifies CSGTGWREGNYEQYF.

This clone appeared a few times. V is TRBV7-2 and J is TRBJ2-3; tentatively, D is TRBD2 (6 bases). There are 16 residues in the CDR3. Between the trimmed V and J ends, which lost 1 base and 0 bases, there was a span of 11 bases. The germline V gene has CDR1 SGHTA and CDR2 FQGNSA. CDR3 region: CASSLDSRGSTDTQYF. The CDR3 nucleotides are TGTGCCAGCAGCTTAGACTCGCGGGGTAGCACAGATACGCAGTATTTT.

This rearrangement joins TRBV5-1 to TRBJ2-1; perhaps TRBD2 as D (5 bases). This CDR3 is built from 16 residues. The V gene's germline CDR1 is SGHRS and CDR2 YFSETQ. V was cut by 0 bases and J by 7 bases, with 17 bases left in between. The CDR3 loop reads CASSLGLKARENEQFF. The CDR3 nucleotides read TGCGCCAGCAGCTTGGGATTAAAGGCGAGGGAGAATGAGCAGTTCTTC.

The V gene is TRBV7-9, the J gene TRBJ1-5; no clear D. Trimming pared 2 bases from V and 2 bases from J, leaving 7 bases between. Germline CDR1 SEHNR, CDR2 FQNEAQ (reference sequence). This CDR3 is 14 amino acids long. The CDR3 is CASSLKTGNQPQHF. CDR3 DNA: TGTGCCAGCAGCTTAAAAACAGGCAATCAGCCCCAGCATTTT. Variable domain in full (rest from reference TRBV7-9 and TRBJ1-5): DTGVSQNPRHKITKRGQNVTFRCDPISEHNRLYWYRQTLGQGPEFLTYFQNEAQLEKSRLLSDRFSAERPKGSFSTLEIQRTEQGDSAMYLCASSLKTGNQPQHFGDGTRLSIL.

The V call is TRBV9, the J call TRBJ1-1; D ambiguous. Trimming took 8 bases from V and 5 from J, leaving 13 bases between them. The CDR3 sequence is 12 residues long. Looked up from germline, CDR1 is SGDLS and CDR2 is YYNGEE. The DNA for the CDR3 is TGTGCCAGAGGAAAGGGAGATACTGAAGCTTTCTTT. This sequence encodes CARGKGDTEAFF.

The CDR3 DNA reads TGCGCCAGCAGCCAGGGGAGTCAGAGCAATCAGCCCCAGCATTTT. Translating gives CASSQGSQSNQPQHF. The rearrangement links TRBV4-1 to TRBJ1-5, with no clear D. CDR1 is MGHRA and CDR2 is YSYEKL in the germline V gene. This CDR3 has 15 amino acids. The ends were cut back, 3 bases at V and 1 base at J, with 10 bases in the middle.

This chain joins TRBV28 and TRBJ1-5; D might be TRBD1 (6 bases). CDR1 MDHEN and CDR2 SYDVKM come from the germline V gene. V was trimmed by 11 bases and J by 1 base, leaving 15 bases between them. The CDR3 is 14 residues long. This CDR3 is CAGEQGGSNQPQHF. CDR3 bases: TGTGCCGGGGAACAGGGAGGGAGCAATCAGCCCCAGCATTTT.

This clone was counted between two and nine times. V is TRBV30 and J is TRBJ1-5, with 9 bases fitting TRBD1. The J segment lost 0 bases and the V segment lost 1 base, leaving 10 bases of the junction unmatched. Germline CDR1 and CDR2: GTSNPN and SVGIG (reference sequence). This CDR3 is 18 amino acids long. CDR3 in DNA: TGTGCCTGGAGTGCTGGACAGGGGCGGTTTATTAGCAATCAGCCCCAGCATTTT. It encodes CAWSAGQGRFISNQPQHF.

V gene TRBV18 combines with J gene TRBJ1-1; the D gene is possibly TRBD1 (5 bases). The CDR3 covers 14 residues. V lost 3 bases, J lost 0 bases, and 8 bases lay in between. Germline V gene lookup returns CDR1 KGHSH and CDR2 LQKENI. The chain's CDR3 is CASSPGQVNTEAFF. The CDR3 region has the DNA TGTGCCAGCTCACCGGGGCAGGTGAACACTGAAGCTTTCTTT.

This clone was observed a few times. The CDR3 here is CASSLAVQRGETQYF. DNA for the CDR3: TGCGCCAGCAGCTTGGCCGTCCAACGAGGAGAGACCCAGTACTTC. V usage is TRBV5-1 and J usage is TRBJ2-5; D not resolved. The germline CDR1 and CDR2 sequences are SGHRS and YFSETQ. The V gene lost 0 bases and the J gene lost 4 bases, with 13 bases spanning the gap. This CDR3 spans 15 amino acids. Drawing the rest from reference TRBV5-1 and TRBJ2-5, the complete variable domain is KAGVTQTPRYLIKTRGQQVTLSCSPISGHRSVSWYQQTPGQGLQFLFEYFSETQRNKGNFPGRFSGRQFSNSRSEMNVSTLELGDSALYLCASSLAVQRGETQYFGPGTRLLVL.

This clone has only a few counts. The V and J genes are TRBV5-4 and TRBJ1-4; 9 positions match TRBD1. Germline V gene lookup returns CDR1 SGHNT and CDR2 YYREEE (reference sequence). This CDR3 is built from 13 residues. With V trimmed by 9 bases and J by 4 bases, 4 bases remained unmatched. The CDR3 protein is CATRGQGNEKLFF. CDR3 in DNA: TGTGCCACCCGGGGACAGGGTAATGAAAAACTGTTTTTT. Using reference TRBV5-4 and TRBJ1-4 for the parts outside the CDR3, the full variable domain is ETGVTQSPTHLIKTRGQQVTLRCSSQSGHNTVSWYQQALGQGPQFIFQYYREEENGRGNFPPRFSGLQFPNYSSELNVNALELDDSALYLCATRGQGNEKLFFGSGTQLSVL.

This clone was counted a few times. The J gene is TRBJ2-2, the V gene TRBV7-9; D is unclear. V was trimmed by 3 bases and J by 2 bases, leaving 7 bases between them. The CDR3 has 14 residues. Germline values: CDR1 SEHNR, CDR2 FQNEAQ (reference sequence). As DNA, the CDR3 is TGTGCCAGCAGCTTGTTTAGAAACACCGGGGAGCTGTTTTTT. Translation gives CASSLFRNTGELFF.

This clone has just a few counts. DNA of the CDR3: TGTGCCAGCAGGCGGGCCGGGACTAGCTGGTTCTTC. Its translation is CASRRAGTSWFF. The chain is built from TRBV7-8 and TRBJ2-1; 9 positions match TRBD2. Germline CDR1 and CDR2: SGHVS and FQNEAQ. The CDR3 spans 12 residues. V gave up 6 bases and J gave up 15 bases; unmatched junction bases: 9.

The table lists this clone with a few counts. The V call is TRBV28, the J call TRBJ1-5, with TRBD1 identical over 8 bases. CDR3 length: 13 residues. Looked up from germline, CDR1 is MDHEN and CDR2 is SYDVKM. With 11 bases clipped from V and 4 bases from J, the junction kept 7 bases outside the gene matches. As DNA, the CDR3 is TGTGCCGTGTGGGACAGGATAAATCAGCCCCAGCATTTT. It translates to CAVWDRINQPQHF. Full variable domain (outside the CDR3, taken from reference TRBV28 and TRBJ1-5): DVKVTQSSRYLVKRTGEKVFLECVQDMDHENMFWYRQDPGLGLRLIYFSYDVKMKEKGDIPEGYSVSREKKERFSLILESASTNQTSMYLCAVWDRINQPQHFGDGTRLSIL.

Here the CDR3 DNA reads TGTGCCAGCAGCTTAGAGGTTAAGGCGGGCAGGAGCTCCTACGAGCAGTACTTC. Protein: CASSLEVKAGRSSYEQYF. V gene TRBV7-9 combines with J gene TRBJ2-7; possibly TRBD2 for D (5 bases). The germline V gene encodes CDR1 SEHNR and CDR2 FQNEAQ (reference sequence). With 1 base removed from V and 0 bases from J, the gap between germline ends came to 19 bases. The CDR3 has 18 residues.

The chain combines TRBV29-1 with TRBJ2-4, with a weak D call TRBD2 (6 bases). The CDR3 length is 15 residues. Germline CDR1 and CDR2: SQVTM and ANQGSEA. V was trimmed by 6 bases and J by 0 bases, leaving 15 bases between them. The CDR3 spells CSVGGGRLAKNIQYF. CDR3 coding DNA: TGCAGCGTGGGAGGAGGGCGTCTAGCCAAAAACATTCAGTACTTC.

This rearrangement joins TRBV2 to TRBJ2-2, with 8 bases that match TRBD2. The V and J ends lost 4 bases and 6 bases, in that order; junction bases with no gene match: 4. The CDR3 is 14 amino acids. The germline V gene encodes CDR1 SNHLY and CDR2 FYNNEI. CDR3 region: CASSGTSLAGELFF. CDR3 DNA: TGTGCCAGCAGTGGGACTAGCTTGGCCGGGGAGCTGTTTTTT.

This chain links TRBV29-1 with TRBJ2-4, with D possibly being TRBD2 (6 bases). This CDR3 has 17 amino acids. V shed 8 bases and J shed 3 bases, with 26 bases lying between them. Germline V lookup: CDR1 SQVTM, CDR2 ANQGSEA. In DNA form, the CDR3 reads TGCAGCCCCGCGATGCCACTAGCCTTGGAGGACAAAAACATTCAGTACTTC. Translating gives CSPAMPLALEDKNIQYF.

This clone was picked up a small number of times. The CDR3 spells CASSFGSPTDTQYF. In DNA form, the CDR3 reads TGTGCCAGCAGCTTCGGGAGCCCCACAGATACGCAGTATTTT. This sequence joins TRBV7-2 and TRBJ2-3, with a tentative D call TRBD2 (6 bases). Germline assignment: CDR1 SGHTA and CDR2 FQGNSA. The CDR3 sequence is 14 residues long. The V end lost 3 bases, the J end lost 2 bases, and 9 bases lay between the germline ends.

This clone was recorded a few times. The same CDR3 can be traced to other DNA sequences in this sample. The chain couples TRBV28 to TRBJ2-7; 7 bases agree with TRBD1. Per the germline V gene, CDR1 is MDHEN and CDR2 is SYDVKM. The junction had 1 base not matched to a gene; V was cut back by 6 bases and J by 2 bases. The CDR3 consists of 12 residues. The CDR3 region is CASRQGAYEQYF. The CDR3 nucleotides read TGTGCCAGCAGGCAGGGGGCCTACGAGCAGTACTTC.

This clone showed up just a few times. Other DNA sequences in this sample translate to the same CDR3. This chain links TRBV30 with TRBJ1-1, with D unresolved. The CDR3 spans 13 residues. The V gene's germline CDR1 is GTSNPN and CDR2 SVGIG (reference sequence). Deletions cut 0 bases from V and 3 bases from J, with 8 bases between. This CDR3 is CAWSVSGDTEAFF. In nucleotides, the CDR3 is TGTGCCTGGAGTGTATCCGGGGACACTGAAGCTTTCTTT.

This clone was detected a few times. DNA for the CDR3: TGTGCCTGGAGTGTATATGATGAGCAGTTCTTC. Translation: CAWSVYDEQFF. The chain employs TRBV30 and TRBJ2-1; the D is unclear. The length of the CDR3 is 11 residues. Trimming took 0 bases from V and 8 from J, leaving 5 bases between them. Germline values: CDR1 GTSNPN, CDR2 SVGIG (reference sequence).